A single sample is the source of the 11 T cell receptor beta chains below, sequenced in a study of blood T cell repertoires in COVID-19. Libraries were prepared by immunoSEQ multiplex PCR; TCRdb keeps only in-frame clonotypes and omits some of them. The sample includes nearly 65,000 clones, around 84% seen only once; the top ten take 9.5% to 15%. Sequencing was performed on peripheral blood. The origin of the receptors is a human donor in a cohort sampled during active COVID-19.

The V call is TRBV6-4, the J call TRBJ1-2, with TRBD1 matching 8 bases. The CDR3 is 16 residues long. V was clipped by 0 bases and J by 4 bases; unmatched bases: 7. Germline CDR1 is MRHNA and CDR2 is SNTAGT. CDR3 coding DNA: TGTGCCAGCAGTGACTCCCCGGAGACAGGGGTCTATGGCTACACCTTC. This encodes CASSDSPETGVYGYTF.

This clone appeared once. The chain combines TRBV30 with TRBJ2-3; D is possibly TRBD2 (6 bases). This CDR3 is 14 amino acids long. V lost 4 bases, J lost 8 bases, and 19 bases lay in between. Germline V gene data show CDR1 as GTSNPN and CDR2 as SVGIG (reference sequence). The CDR3 spells CAWTPGVRGGTQYF. The CDR3 region has the DNA TGTGCCTGGACTCCCGGGGTTAGGGGAGGTACGCAGTATTTT.

In DNA form, the CDR3 reads TGTGCCACGAGGGACAGTCAAGGGTTCGGCGAGCAGTACTTC. Translated: CATRDSQGFGEQYF. The rearrangement joins TRBV24-1 to TRBJ2-7, with 7 bases matching TRBD1. Trimming cost V 10 bases and J 6 bases; bases outside gene matches: 14. Per the germline V gene, CDR1 is KGHDR and CDR2 is SFDVKD. The CDR3 is 14 amino acids.

The chain couples TRBV4-3 to TRBJ2-1, with TRBD2 identical over 15 bases. From germline, CDR1 is LGHNA and CDR2 YSLEER. With V trimmed by 4 bases and J by 9 bases, 4 bases remained unmatched. The CDR3 extends over 15 amino acids. The CDR3 nucleotides read TGCGCCAGCAGCCGGGTGGGACTAGCGGGAGGTGAGCAGTTCTTC. Residues: CASSRVGLAGGEQFF.

CDR3 in amino acids: CASSYKGGGDNSPLHF. DNA of the CDR3: TGTGCCAGCAGTTACAAGGGGGGGGGTGATAATTCACCCCTCCACTTT. This sequence joins TRBV6-5 and TRBJ1-6, with D perhaps TRBD1 (6 bases). Germline V gene lookup returns CDR1 MNHEY and CDR2 SVGAGI. V lost 2 bases to trimming and J lost 5 bases, with 13 bases between them. This CDR3 spans 16 amino acids.

The chain carries TRBV5-5 and TRBJ1-1; 8 bases agree with TRBD1. CDR1 SGHKS and CDR2 YYEKEE come from the germline V gene (reference sequence). There are 11 residues in the CDR3. With V trimmed by 6 bases and J by 10 bases, 5 bases remained unmatched. Here the CDR3 reads CASTLGTGAFF. CDR3 nucleotide sequence: TGTGCCAGCACCCTCGGGACAGGAGCTTTCTTT. Based on the CDR3 plus reference TRBV5-5 and TRBJ1-1, the full variable domain is DAGVTQSPTHLIKTRGQQVTLRCSPISGHKSVSWYQQVLGQGPQFIFQYYEKEERGRGNFPDRFSARQFPNYSSELNVNALLLGDSALYLCASTLGTGAFFGQGTRLTVV.

V usage is TRBV7-8 and J usage is TRBJ1-4; TRBD1 is a possible D gene (5 bases). The V end lost 3 bases, the J end lost 14 bases, and 19 bases lay between the germline ends. The CDR3 length is 14 residues. The germline V gene has CDR1 SGHVS and CDR2 FQNEAQ. The chain's CDR3 is CASSFYGGGETLFF. The CDR3 bases are TGTGCCAGCAGCTTCTATGGCGGGGGTGAAACTCTGTTTTTT. The full variable domain, completed using reference TRBV7-8 and TRBJ1-4, is GAGVSQSPRYKVAKRGQDVALRCDPISGHVSLFWYQQALGQGPEFLTYFQNEAQLDKSGLPSDRFFAERPEGSVSTLKIQRTQQEDSAVYLCASSFYGGGETLFFGSGTQLSVL.

The chain couples TRBV2 to TRBJ2-7, with TRBD2 as a possible D gene (6 bases). Trimming cost V 6 bases and J 5 bases, with 23 bases left between them. The length of the CDR3 is 16 residues. Germline V gives CDR1 SNHLY, CDR2 FYNNEI. CDR3 loop: CASSPYPPGVIDEQYF. CDR3 coding DNA: TGTGCCAGCAGCCCCTACCCCCCGGGGGTTATCGACGAGCAGTACTTC.

The rearrangement uses TRBV21-1 and TRBJ2-7; the D call of TRBD1 is as the table states it, not checked on the DNA. TRBV21-1 is annotated as a pseudogene. The CDR3 has 15 amino acids. CDR3 nucleotide sequence: TGTGCCAGCAGCGACCGACAGGGGCACTCCTACGAGCAGTACTTC. Its translation is CASSDRQGHSYEQYF.

V and J are TRBV6-2 or TRBV6-3 and TRBJ2-7, with TRBD2 as a possible D gene (5 bases). Germline CDR1 is MNHEY and CDR2 is SVGEGT. V gave up 4 bases and J gave up 7 bases, with 14 bases separating them. This CDR3 region has 13 residues. CDR3 nucleotide sequence: TGTGCCAGCAGTTTTCTAGCTTCGAGGGAGCAGTACTTC. Translation gives CASSFLASREQYF.

The J gene is TRBJ1-2, the V gene TRBV6-5; D is undetermined. CDR1 is MNHEY, CDR2 SVGAGI, per germline. Trimming stripped 5 bases from V and 2 bases from J, with 9 bases between. The CDR3 sequence is 13 residues long. The CDR3, as DNA: TGTGCCAGCAGTCCCCGGGAAAACTATGGCTACACCTTC. Its protein is CASSPRENYGYTF.